A selection of T cell receptor beta chains follows, all from one sample in a study of blood T cell repertoires in COVID-19. Generated by immunoSEQ multiplex PCR, the TCRdb table keeps only in-frame clones and is missing some. The table includes over 200,000 clones, 80% to 85% detected once. The sample was peripheral blood. The receptors derive from a woman older than 75 with active or convalescent COVID-19. Both conserved end residues are part of each CDR3. D genes are given only for firm matches. Size values are once, few and many counts, or a class for expanded clones, and some rows have none.

CDR3 DNA,CDR3 protein,J gene,D gene,clone size,V gene
TGTGCCAGCAGTGAATGGCGGGGGAGCACAGATACGCAGTATTTT,CASSEWRGSTDTQYF,TRBJ2-3,TRBD2,.,TRBV25-1
TGTGCCAGCAGCTTGCTGAGTGGGAACACTGAAGCTTTCTTT,CASSLLSGNTEAFF,TRBJ1-1,.,.,TRBV5-6
TGTGCCAGCAGTTTAGGCGAGAACAGGGGAAATGAAAAACTGTTTTTT,CASSLGENRGNEKLFF,TRBJ1-4,TRBD1,.,TRBV27
TGTGCCAGCAGCTTAGCGTCCCAGGGGACCACTGAAGCTTTCTTT,CASSLASQGTTEAFF,TRBJ1-1,.,few,TRBV7-6
TGTGCCAGCAGCTTAGTCCCCAGGGTATCGAGTTCACCCCTCCACTTT,CASSLVPRVSSSPLHF,TRBJ1-6,.,.,TRBV7-2
TGTGCCAGCCGATCGACGCGGCTTTGGGCAGATACGCAGTATTTT,CASRSTRLWADTQYF,TRBJ2-3,.,.,TRBV6-5
TGTGCCAGCAGCCTCACTACAGGGTCGAATCAGCCCCAGCATTTT,CASSLTTGSNQPQHF,TRBJ1-5,.,few,TRBV7-2
TGTGCCAGCAGCAAAGCACCCAGGAACCCCTCGAACACTGAAGCTTTCTTT,CASSKAPRNPSNTEAFF,TRBJ1-1,.,.,TRBV21-1
TGTGCCAGTAGATTTCGGGACAGGAGCTACGAGCAGTACTTC,CASRFRDRSYEQYF,TRBJ2-7,TRBD1,.,TRBV19
TGTGCCAGCAGCTCCGGGACAGGGTCCTATGGCTACACCTTC,CASSSGTGSYGYTF,TRBJ1-2,TRBD1,.,TRBV7-9
TGCGCCAGCAGTGAATACGGGGACACCGGGGAGCTGTTTTTT,CASSEYGDTGELFF,TRBJ2-2,.,.,TRBV10-1
TGTGCCAGCAGCCCCCCCGACAGCTATGGCTACACCTTC,CASSPPDSYGYTF,TRBJ1-2,.,.,TRBV3-1/TRBV3-2
TGTGCCTGGAGTCCGGACAGGCTAAACATTCAGTACTTC,CAWSPDRLNIQYF,TRBJ2-4,TRBD1,.,TRBV30
TGTGCCTGGAGTCCCGGGACAGGGGGCTTCTATAATTCACCCCTCCACTTT,CAWSPGTGGFYNSPLHF,TRBJ1-6,TRBD1,.,TRBV30
TGCAGTGCTAGTGCTACCCCACACGACAGGGGGGTCACCGGGGAGCTGTTTTTT,CSASATPHDRGVTGELFF,TRBJ2-2,TRBD1,.,TRBV20-1
TGTGCCAGCAGCGCGGGACAGGGGGTTCGTGAGCAGTTCTTC,CASSAGQGVREQFF,TRBJ2-1,TRBD1,.,TRBV9
TGTGCCAGCTTCAACCCTCCGGGACTAGCGGGAGTCTCAGATACGCAGTATTTT,CASFNPPGLAGVSDTQYF,TRBJ2-3,TRBD2,.,TRBV18
TGTGCCACCAGCAGAGATTACAGGGGTGGCACTGAAGCTTTCTTT,CATSRDYRGGTEAFF,TRBJ1-1,TRBD1,.,TRBV15
TGTGCCAGCAGCCAAGATCAACAGGGAAAAACAGATACGCAGTATTTT,CASSQDQQGKTDTQYF,TRBJ2-3,.,.,TRBV3-1/TRBV3-2
TGTGCCTGGAAGAGAGCGGAGATCTACAATGAGCAGTTCTTC,CAWKRAEIYNEQFF,TRBJ2-1,.,.,TRBV30